The 20 T cell receptor beta chains below all came from one sample that was sequenced in a study of blood T cell repertoires in COVID-19. Method: immunoSEQ multiplex PCR; TCRdb's copy keeps in-frame clones and lacks some. The data show around 140,000 clones, with less than 90% seen just once and more than 1.2% held by the top ten. Specimen: peripheral blood. The receptors derive from a man aged 60-69 years with acute or convalescent COVID-19.

The J gene is TRBJ2-5, the V gene TRBV5-1; TRBD2 aligns across 8 bases. V lost 0 bases to trimming and J lost 2 bases; unmatched junction nucleotides: 3. CDR1 is SGHRS and CDR2 is YFSETQ in the germline V gene. This CDR3 region has 15 residues. DNA of the CDR3: TGCGCCAGCAGCTTGGGACTAGCGACACAAGAGACCCAGTACTTC. Residues: CASSLGLATQETQYF.

The chain has TRBV5-1 and TRBJ2-5, with 9 bases identical to TRBD2. The CDR3 has 15 amino acids. Trimming at V came to 0 bases and at J to 5 bases, leaving 5 bases not matched to a gene. Germline CDR1 and CDR2: SGHRS and YFSETQ. The chain's CDR3 is CASSLVSGSQETQYF. As DNA, the CDR3 is TGCGCCAGCAGCTTGGTTAGCGGGAGTCAGGAGACCCAGTACTTC.

The rearrangement uses TRBV5-1 and TRBJ1-4; 7 bases fit TRBD1. Germline CDR1 SGHRS, CDR2 YFSETQ. The CDR3 length is 18 residues. After removal of 4 bases from V and 0 bases from J, the junction contained 12 bases not matched to a gene. CDR3 DNA: TGCGCCAGCAGCCCCCGAGGGGGCGTGATTTCAACTAATGAAAAACTGTTTTTT. The encoded protein is CASSPRGGVISTNEKLFF.

The chain carries TRBV5-1 and TRBJ2-7, with D unresolved. The CDR3 totals 13 residues. Germline CDR1 reads SGHRS; CDR2 reads YFSETQ. V shed 0 bases and J shed 0 bases, with 4 bases lying between them. The CDR3: CASSLGSSYEQYF. In DNA, the CDR3 is TGCGCCAGCAGCTTGGGCAGCTCCTACGAGCAGTACTTC. The whole variable domain, remainder taken from reference TRBV5-1 and TRBJ2-7, is KAGVTQTPRYLIKTRGQQVTLSCSPISGHRSVSWYQQTPGQGLQFLFEYFSETQRNKGNFPGRFSGRQFSNSRSEMNVSTLELGDSALYLCASSLGSSYEQYFGPGTRLTVT.

The genes are TRBV3-1 (or the pseudogene TRBV3-2) and TRBJ2-7; D remains ambiguous. The CDR3 length is 14 residues. Per the germline V gene, CDR1 is LGHDT and CDR2 is YNNKEL (reference sequence). The V gene lost 1 base and the J gene lost 3 bases, with 10 bases spanning the gap. CDR3 sequence: CASSQVPESYEQYF. The CDR3 region has the DNA TGTGCCAGCAGCCAAGTGCCGGAGAGCTACGAGCAGTACTTC.

This chain connects TRBV2 to TRBJ1-4; weak D call: TRBD1 (5 bases). CDR3 length: 15 amino acids. V lost 2 bases to trimming and J lost 7 bases, with 14 bases between them. CDR1 is SNHLY, CDR2 FYNNEI, per germline. This chain's CDR3 is CASSEPGQGLEKLFF. In DNA form, the CDR3 reads TGTGCCAGCAGTGAACCTGGCCAGGGCCTTGAAAAACTGTTTTTT. Full variable domain (outside the CDR3, taken from reference TRBV2 and TRBJ1-4): EPEVTQTPSHQVTQMGQEVILRCVPISNHLYFYWYRQILGQKVEFLVSFYNNEISEKSEIFDDQFSVERPDGSNFTLKIRSTKLEDSAMYFCASSEPGQGLEKLFFGSGTQLSVL.

J is TRBJ1-2 and V is TRBV5-8; D may be TRBD1 (5 bases). V lost 4 bases and J lost 3, with 10 bases in between. The CDR3 is 13 residues long. Germline V gene lookup returns CDR1 SGHTS and CDR2 YDEGEE. Here the CDR3 reads CASSLGDYYGYTF. The CDR3 nucleotides read TGTGCCAGCAGCCTCGGGGACTACTATGGCTACACCTTC.

The rearrangement links TRBV2 to TRBJ2-7; D gene unclear. V was clipped by 1 base and J by 2 bases, with 9 bases between them. The germline CDR1 and CDR2 sequences are SNHLY and FYNNEI. This CDR3 spans 14 amino acids. CDR3 amino acids: CASSEGADPYEQYF. In DNA, the CDR3 is TGTGCCAGCAGTGAAGGGGCCGACCCCTACGAGCAGTACTTC.

The rearrangement links TRBV19 to TRBJ1-1, with a weak D call TRBD1 (5 bases). This CDR3 is 14 amino acids long. V was pared by 6 bases and J by 2 bases, with 13 bases between. Germline V gives CDR1 LNHDA, CDR2 SQIVND (reference sequence). The CDR3 DNA sequence: TGTGCCAGTAGACAGGATCTTAGAAACACTGAAGCTTTCTTT. Amino acid sequence: CASRQDLRNTEAFF. The full variable domain, its missing parts supplied by reference TRBV19 and TRBJ1-1, is DGGITQSPKYLFRKEGQNVTLSCEQNLNHDAMYWYRQDPGQGLRLIYYSQIVNDFQKGDIAEGYSVSREKKESFPLTVTSAQKNPTAFYLCASRQDLRNTEAFFGQGTRLTVV.

V is TRBV9 and J is TRBJ2-7; 10 bases are a match to TRBD1. The CDR3 covers 15 residues. V shed 1 base, J shed 2 bases, and the junction held 3 bases outside the gene matches. Germline-derived CDR1 and CDR2 are SGDLS and YYNGEE. Written as DNA, the CDR3 is TGTGCCAGCAGCGTAACTGGACAGGGGGCCTACGAGCAGTACTTC. It translates to CASSVTGQGAYEQYF.

The rearrangement links TRBV7-3 to TRBJ2-3; D unresolved. Trimming cost V 5 bases and J 0 bases, with 9 bases left between them. In germline, CDR1 is SGHTA, CDR2 FQGTGA. There are 14 residues in the CDR3. The CDR3 DNA follows: TGTGCCAGCAGCCCCTATTCTAGCACAGATACGCAGTATTTT. It specifies CASSPYSSTDTQYF.

The rearrangement joins TRBV10-3 to TRBJ2-7, with 9 bases that match TRBD2. The V segment lost 5 bases and the J segment 2 bases; nucleotides outside the gene matches: 7. The V gene's germline CDR1 is ENHRY and CDR2 SYGVKD. This CDR3 contains 15 residues. As DNA, the CDR3 is TGTGCCATCAGTCCTCTAGCGGGGCCAACCTACGAGCAGTACTTC. Translation: CAISPLAGPTYEQYF.

The rearrangement joins TRBV6-5 to TRBJ2-3, with TRBD1 identical over 7 bases. Trimming took 6 bases from V and 0 from J; bases not matched to a gene: 6. The CDR3 has 15 amino acids. Germline CDR1 reads MNHEY; CDR2 reads SVGAGI. The CDR3 reads CASSQTGLSTDTQYF. The CDR3 DNA sequence: TGTGCCAGCAGCCAGACAGGGCTCAGCACAGATACGCAGTATTTT.

This chain joins TRBV5-1 and TRBJ2-7; 9 positions agree with TRBD1. Per the germline V gene, CDR1 is SGHRS and CDR2 is YFSETQ. CDR3 length: 14 amino acids. V gave up 3 bases and J gave up 5 bases; unmatched junction bases: 6. CDR3 protein: CASSSGDRVHEQYF. DNA for the CDR3: TGCGCCAGCAGCTCGGGGGACAGGGTCCACGAGCAGTACTTC.

This clone was observed a few times. V gene TRBV10-3 combines with J gene TRBJ1-5, with D possibly TRBD1 on 5 matching bases. CDR1 ENHRY and CDR2 SYGVKD come from the germline V gene. Trimming removed 3 bases at V and 2 bases at J, with 14 bases between. The length of the CDR3 is 16 residues. The CDR3 coding sequence is TGTGCCATCAGTGATAGGGGCGGGGGAGGCAATCAGCCCCAGCATTTT. Translation: CAISDRGGGGNQPQHF.

The CDR3 DNA sequence: TGTGCCAGCAGCTTAGGATACGGGGGGCTTAGGAATGAAAAACTGTTTTTT. Translation gives CASSLGYGGLRNEKLFF. V is TRBV7-6 and J is TRBJ1-4, with D possibly being TRBD1 (6 bases). The germline CDR1 and CDR2 sequences are SGHVS and FNYEAQ. The CDR3 spans 17 residues. Deletions cut 1 base from V and 5 bases from J, with 17 bases between. Variable domain in full (rest from reference TRBV7-6 and TRBJ1-4): GAGVSQSPRYKVTKRGQDVALRCDPISGHVSLYWYRQALGQGPEFLTYFNYEAQQDKSGLPNDRFSAERPEGSISTLTIQRTEQRDSAMYRCASSLGYGGLRNEKLFFGSGTQLSVL.

V usage is TRBV5-1 and J usage is TRBJ2-5, with a weak D call TRBD2 (5 bases). V dropped 3 bases and J dropped 6 bases, with 12 bases sitting between them. Germline V lookup: CDR1 SGHRS, CDR2 YFSETQ. The CDR3 has 13 amino acids. The CDR3 spells CASSSLREKTQYF. DNA of the CDR3: TGCGCCAGCAGCTCCTTGAGGGAGAAGACCCAGTACTTC.

This chain uses TRBV5-4 with TRBJ1-2; D is uncertain. The V gene lost 0 bases and the J gene lost 1 base, with 4 bases spanning the gap. Germline CDR1 is SGHNT and CDR2 is YYREEE (reference sequence). This CDR3 is 13 amino acids long. CDR3 sequence reads: CASSLAGNYGYTF. As DNA, the CDR3 is TGTGCCAGCAGCTTGGCGGGTAACTATGGCTACACCTTC.

This rearrangement joins TRBV29-1 to TRBJ2-1; 16 nucleotides match TRBD2. CDR1 is SQVTM and CDR2 is ANQGSEA in the germline V gene. Unmatched junction bases numbered 11, after V lost 3 bases and J lost 9 bases. The CDR3 totals 17 residues. The CDR3 bases are TGCAGCGTTGATACACTCCTGGGACTAGCGGGGGGGAGTGAGCAGTTCTTC. Its translation: CSVDTLLGLAGGSEQFF.

The J gene is TRBJ2-2, the V gene TRBV2, with 11 positions matching TRBD2. After removal of 8 bases from V and 3 bases from J, the junction contained 2 bases not matched to a gene. The CDR3 spans 14 residues. CDR1 is SNHLY and CDR2 is FYNNEI in the germline V gene. DNA of the CDR3: TGTGCCAGCGATAGCGGGAGGGACACCGGGGAGCTGTTTTTT. Translated, it gives CASDSGRDTGELFF.